One sample yielded the 19 T cell receptor beta chains listed below, sequenced in a study of spatial heterogeneity in lung cancer. As for time point: sample taken at primary tumor resection. Whole RNA was taken from tumor, nontumor lung or frozen PBMC; it was then sequenced unsorted. TCRdb analysed the 5' RACE reads with MiXCR anew, one entry per CDR3 protein. The sample shows 77,000 or so distinct CDR3 sequences, more than 15% of them seen only once. Here the sequenced sample was PBMCs, taken at surgery. Receptor source: a male donor with early-stage non-small cell lung cancer.

V usage is TRBV6-4 and J usage is TRBJ1-4; no clear D gene. The germline gives CDR1 MRHNA, CDR2 SNTAGT. CDR3 size: 13 residues. V was trimmed by 6 bases and J by 7 bases, leaving 12 bases between them. DNA for the CDR3: TGTGCCAGCAGCGCCGAAGCGGGTGAAAAACTGTTTTTT. Protein product: CASSAEAGEKLFF.

The chain uses TRBV28 and TRBJ2-5; a possible D gene is TRBD1 (6 bases). Germline V lookup: CDR1 MDHEN, CDR2 SYDVKM. V lost 4 bases and J 2 bases, leaving 11 bases between the germline ends. This CDR3 has 14 amino acids. The CDR3 loop is CASSSGDTQETQYF. CDR3 DNA: TGTGCCAGCAGTTCAGGGGACACTCAAGAGACCCAGTACTTC.

The sample holds many counts of this clonotype. DNA for the CDR3: TGTGCCAGCAGTTCGGGACTCCTGAAGCTGTTTTTT. Protein: CASSSGLLKLFF. This chain joins TRBV27 and TRBJ2-2, with D tentatively TRBD2 (6 bases). The length of the CDR3 is 12 residues. CDR1 and CDR2 from the germline V gene are MNHEY and SMNVEV (reference sequence). Deletions cut 4 bases from V and 12 bases from J, with 12 bases between.

The chain employs TRBV19 and TRBJ1-2, with D tentatively TRBD1 (6 bases). Germline loops: CDR1 LNHDA, CDR2 SQIVND (reference sequence). Trimming cost V 4 bases and J 4 bases, with 10 bases left between them. The CDR3 totals 13 residues. CDR3 bases: TGTGCCAGTAGTACCACGGACAGCTATGGCTACACCTTC. This gives the protein CASSTTDSYGYTF.

This clonotype was picked up a small number of times. This chain connects TRBV11-3 to TRBJ2-5, with D maybe TRBD2 (5 bases). The germline gives CDR1 SGHNT, CDR2 YENEEA. The CDR3 covers 18 residues. V lost 5 bases, J lost 5 bases, and 27 bases lay in between. The CDR3 DNA reads as TGTGCCAGCAGCCGGGATTCTACCGGGAACCCGGGGAGTGAGACCCAGTACTTC. Translating it yields CASSRDSTGNPGSETQYF.

A few counts support this clonotype. The V and J genes are TRBV6-5 and TRBJ2-3; D perhaps matches TRBD2 (5 bases). This CDR3 contains 13 residues. The V and J ends lost 6 bases and 5 bases respectively, with 12 bases between them. CDR1 MNHEY and CDR2 SVGAGI come from the germline V gene. DNA of the CDR3: TGTGCCAGCAGATCCCGGACTCTAGATACGCAGTATTTT. Protein sequence: CASRSRTLDTQYF.

On this clonotype itself: Possible read error: a much larger clone is one base away. In DNA form, the CDR3 reads TGCGTCAGCAGCCAATCGACATCGTACCAAGAGACCCAGTACTTC. Protein product: CVSSQSTSYQETQYF. The J gene is TRBJ2-5, the V gene TRBV5-1; D not resolved. CDR3 length: 15 residues. Looked up from germline, CDR1 is SGHRS and CDR2 is YFSETQ.

The rearrangement uses TRBV5-1 and TRBJ2-7; 10 bases are a match to TRBD1. The germline V gene encodes CDR1 SGHRS and CDR2 YFSETQ. The CDR3 spans 17 residues. V shed 4 bases, J shed 3 bases, and the junction held 13 bases outside the gene matches. CDR3 in DNA: TGCGCCAGCAGCCTGAACGCGGTGGGGACAGGGGACTACGAGCAGTACTTC. The encoded protein is CASSLNAVGTGDYEQYF.

This chain connects TRBV3-1 to TRBJ2-7; D may match TRBD1 or TRBD2 (5 bases each). V was shortened by 2 bases and J by 1 base, with 15 bases between the two germline ends. This CDR3 contains 16 residues. The germline gives CDR1 LGHDT, CDR2 YNNKEL (reference sequence). CDR3 nucleotide sequence: TGTGCCAGCAGCCAATCAGCCGGGACCATTTCCTACGAGCAGTACTTC. Residues: CASSQSAGTISYEQYF.

The chain joins TRBV6-5 to TRBJ2-5; 7 nucleotides match TRBD2. Per the germline V gene, CDR1 is MNHEY and CDR2 is SVGAGI. J gave up 2 bases and V 7 bases, and 10 bases lay outside the gene matches. The CDR3 contains 15 residues. CDR3 DNA sequence: TGTGCCAGCACCCTGGGGGGGTGGCGTCAAGAGACCCAGTACTTC. This encodes CASTLGGWRQETQYF.

The CDR3 region is CASSSPLRSSGNTIYF. CDR3 DNA sequence: TGTGCCAGCAGCTCCCCTTTGAGAAGCTCTGGAAACACCATATATTTT. The V gene is TRBV5-6, the J gene TRBJ1-3; unclear D gene. With 3 bases removed from V and 0 bases from J, the gap between germline ends came to 13 bases. CDR1 is SGHDT and CDR2 is YYEEEE in the germline V gene. The CDR3 is made up of 16 amino acids. Using reference TRBV5-6 and TRBJ1-3 for the parts outside the CDR3, the full variable domain is DAGVTQSPTHLIKTRGQQVTLRCSPKSGHDTVSWYQQALGQGPQFIFQYYEEEERQRGNFPDRFSGHQFPNYSSELNVNALLLGDSALYLCASSSPLRSSGNTIYFGEGSWLTVV.

The table lists this clonotype with many counts. The chain couples TRBV4-3 to TRBJ1-5; no firm D call. The CDR3 is made up of 13 amino acids. The V end was cut by 2 bases, the J end by 6 bases, with 8 bases between. Germline CDR1 reads LGHNA; CDR2 reads YSLEER. For the CDR3, the DNA is TGCGCCAGCAGCCAAACTTGGCGTCAGCCCCAGCATTTT. Translation gives CASSQTWRQPQHF.

CDR3 DNA: TGTGCCATCAGTGAGGTTGGTAGCGGGGACACCTACAATGAGCAGTTCTTC. Protein product: CAISEVGSGDTYNEQFF. V is TRBV10-3 and J is TRBJ2-1; 8 positions match TRBD2. The CDR3 totals 17 residues. CDR1 ENHRY and CDR2 SYGVKD come from the germline V gene. After removal of 2 bases from V and 2 bases from J, the junction contained 8 bases not matched to a gene.

This clonotype was observed a few times. CDR3 nucleotides: TGCAGTGCCGGGGCGGGAGACTATGGCTACACCTTC. The encoded protein is CSAGAGDYGYTF. The chain recombines TRBV20-1 with TRBJ1-2; tentatively, D is TRBD1 (5 bases). The CDR3 is made up of 12 amino acids. Germline assignment: CDR1 DFQATT and CDR2 SNEGSKA (reference sequence). The V and J ends lost 6 bases and 3 bases respectively, with 11 bases between them.

This clonotype was found a few times. The rearrangement uses TRBV3-1 and TRBJ1-4; possibly TRBD1 for D (6 bases). The germline V gene encodes CDR1 LGHDT and CDR2 YNNKEL (reference sequence). The CDR3 is made up of 15 amino acids. Trimming cost V 1 base and J 8 bases, with 14 bases left between them. This chain's CDR3 is CASSQAAGAGEKLFF. In nucleotides, the CDR3 is TGTGCCAGCAGCCAAGCGGCGGGGGCAGGAGAAAAACTGTTTTTT.

This clonotype was recorded at least ten times. The gene calls are TRBV18 and TRBJ2-5, with D hard to call. CDR3 size: 12 residues. Trimming pared 6 bases from V and 5 bases from J, leaving 10 bases between. Per the germline V gene, CDR1 is KGHSH and CDR2 is LQKENI. CDR3 amino acids: CASSPDEETQYF. The CDR3 nucleotides are TGTGCCAGCTCGCCAGACGAGGAGACCCAGTACTTC.

This clonotype was picked up a small number of times. The chain joins TRBV14 to TRBJ2-7; no clear D. Germline assignment: CDR1 SGHDN and CDR2 FVKESK. The V end was cut by 3 bases, the J end by 7 bases, with 13 bases between. This CDR3 spans 13 amino acids. The CDR3 DNA follows: TGTGCCAGCAGCCAGCGGTTAGGTGGAGAGCAGTACTTC. Encoded protein: CASSQRLGGEQYF.

This clonotype has at least ten counts. The chain couples TRBV12-3 or TRBV12-4 to TRBJ1-1; TRBD1 is a possible D gene (5 bases). The CDR3 is 13 amino acids. Trimming pared 1 base from V and 4 bases from J, leaving 7 bases between. CDR3: CASSLGGGTEAFF. The CDR3 DNA sequence: TGTGCCAGCAGTTTAGGGGGGGGCACTGAAGCTTTCTTT.

In its sample, this clonotype was seen many times. The rearrangement joins TRBV6-5 to TRBJ1-2, with a possible D match to TRBD1 (6 bases). With 7 bases removed from V and 2 bases from J, the gap between germline ends came to 11 bases. From germline, CDR1 is MNHEY and CDR2 SVGAGI. The CDR3 sequence is 13 residues long. CDR3 amino acids: CASTKDSNYGYTF. The CDR3 DNA follows: TGTGCCAGCACAAAGGACAGCAACTATGGCTACACCTTC.